The 21 T cell receptor beta chains in this list originate from one sample, sequenced in a study of neurological immune-mediated disorders. MiXCR, applied by TCRdb to the 5' RACE reads, yields one record per CDR3 protein. The top ten clones hold around 2.7% of a sample with tens of thousands of distinct CDR3 sequences, around 3.5% of them seen once. The sequencing input was PBMCs. The receptors derive from a woman aged 45 to 65 with multiple sclerosis.

In this sample, this clonotype turned up many times. V usage is TRBV5-1 and J usage is TRBJ2-1; D is undetermined. V lost 0 bases to trimming and J lost 3 bases, with 10 bases between them. In germline, CDR1 is SGHRS, CDR2 YFSETQ. The CDR3 runs 15 residues. The CDR3 DNA is TGCGCCAGCAGCTTGGTAGCAGAGAACTACAATGAGCAGTTCTTC. Translating it yields CASSLVAENYNEQFF.

This clonotype was observed a handful of times. This chain links TRBV5-1 with TRBJ2-1; 8 bases are a match to TRBD1. Trimming removed 8 bases from V and 4 bases from J; junction bases left unmatched: 5. Germline lookup yields CDR1 SGHRS and CDR2 YFSETQ. CDR3 length equals 13 residues. The CDR3 loop is CASRDRPYNEQFF. Written as DNA, the CDR3 is TGCGCCAGTCGGGACAGGCCTTACAATGAGCAGTTCTTC.

This chain uses TRBV3-1 with TRBJ2-3; tentative D call: TRBD1 (5 bases). The CDR3 extends over 16 amino acids. The ends were cut back, 1 base at V and 0 bases at J, with 11 bases in the middle. Germline loops: CDR1 LGHDT, CDR2 YNNKEL (reference sequence). The CDR3 sequence is CASSQGGHLSTDTQYF. The CDR3 bases are TGTGCCAGCAGCCAAGGAGGACACCTTAGCACAGATACGCAGTATTTT.

This clonotype has a count of ten or more. This rearrangement joins TRBV20-1 to TRBJ2-2; 14 bases match TRBD2. The CDR3 spans 18 residues. Trimming cost V 3 bases and J 5 bases; bases outside gene matches: 11. Germline V gives CDR1 DFQATT, CDR2 SNEGSKA (reference sequence). The CDR3 loop reads CSASPPPGLAGGTGELFF. The CDR3 DNA reads as TGCAGTGCTAGCCCCCCCCCCGGACTAGCGGGGGGAACCGGGGAGCTGTTTTTT.

Many counts were recorded for this clonotype. The gene calls are TRBV27 and TRBJ1-6; 9 bases agree with TRBD1. The germline V gene encodes CDR1 MNHEY and CDR2 SMNVEV (reference sequence). This CDR3 has 18 amino acids. V shed 0 bases, J shed 10 bases, and the junction held 13 bases outside the gene matches. For the CDR3, the DNA is TGTGCCAGCAGTTTATCCGGAAAACAGGGGGCGTCTGGGTCACCCCTCCACTTT. Protein: CASSLSGKQGASGSPLHF.

The chain is built from TRBV3-1 and TRBJ2-2; TRBD1 is a possible D gene (6 bases). V shed 5 bases and J shed 7 bases, with 14 bases lying between them. Per the germline V gene, CDR1 is LGHDT and CDR2 is YNNKEL (reference sequence). The length of the CDR3 is 14 residues. CDR3 region: CASSTNRASGELFF. CDR3 sequence (DNA): TGTGCCAGCAGCACGAACAGGGCGAGCGGGGAGCTGTTTTTT.

This clonotype was recorded many times. V gene TRBV7-9 combines with J gene TRBJ2-3, with TRBD1 matching 9 bases. Germline CDR1 and CDR2: SEHNR and FQNEAQ (reference sequence). This CDR3 is 15 amino acids long. Germline trimming cut 3 bases from V and 5 bases from J; bases unmatched to any gene: 6. The CDR3 sequence: CASSLSGQGVDTQYF. The CDR3 DNA reads TGTGCCAGCAGCTTGTCGGGACAGGGCGTAGATACGCAGTATTTT.

Ten or more counts support this clonotype. This rearrangement joins TRBV10-1 to TRBJ1-1; no definite D call. In germline, CDR1 is WNHNN, CDR2 SYGVQD (reference sequence). Trimming took off 3 bases at V and 4 bases at J, with 12 bases between the two ends. The CDR3 runs 14 residues. The CDR3 region has the DNA TGCGCCAGCAGTGAAGGCCGTAAGGGCACTGAAGCTTTCTTT. Protein product: CASSEGRKGTEAFF.

Only a few counts were recorded for this clonotype. It may be a read error: a sequence one base away is much more abundant. This chain connects TRBV6-2 or TRBV6-3 to TRBJ1-5; 7 bases map to TRBD1. Germline CDR1 reads MNHEY; CDR2 reads SVGEGT. The length of the CDR3 is 16 residues. The CDR3 sequence: CASTRALDRSNQPQNF. In DNA, the CDR3 is TGTGCCAGCACCAGAGCACTGGACAGGAGCAATCAGCCCCAGAATTTT.

This chain connects TRBV5-1 to TRBJ2-1; possible D gene TRBD2, 5 bases. V was trimmed by 2 bases and J by 3 bases, leaving 15 bases between them. The CDR3 spans 16 residues. The germline V gene encodes CDR1 SGHRS and CDR2 YFSETQ. For the CDR3, the DNA is TGCGCCAGCAGCTTAAGGGCTAGCTCTAGCTACAATGAGCAGTTCTTC. The encoded protein is CASSLRASSSYNEQFF.

This clonotype was observed many times. The chain carries TRBV11-2 and TRBJ2-7, with D possibly being TRBD1 or TRBD2 (6 bases each). This CDR3 contains 15 residues. Trimming removed 3 bases from V and 0 bases from J, with 12 bases in between. Germline values: CDR1 SGHAT, CDR2 FQNNGV. CDR3 coding DNA: TGTGCCAGCAGCTTGAACGGGGGCCTCTCCTACGAGCAGTACTTC. It specifies CASSLNGGLSYEQYF.

This clonotype was found many times. This chain uses TRBV7-2 with TRBJ2-7, with no clear D. Trimming cost V 9 bases and J 3 bases, with 3 bases left between them. CDR3 size: 9 residues. CDR1 is SGHTA and CDR2 is FQGNSA in the germline V gene. The CDR3 DNA reads as TGTGCCAGATTCTACGAGCAGTACTTC. Encoded protein: CARFYEQYF.

This clonotype came up many times. This rearrangement joins TRBV9 to TRBJ2-5, with TRBD2 matching 7 bases. CDR3 length: 14 amino acids. CDR1 and CDR2 (germline): SGDLS, YYNGEE. The ends lost 0 bases at V and 5 bases at J; junction bases unmatched: 4. The CDR3 region is CASSVVGGMETQYF. The CDR3, as DNA: TGTGCCAGCAGCGTAGTCGGGGGGATGGAGACCCAGTACTTC.

In its sample, this clonotype was seen many times. V usage is TRBV5-6 and J usage is TRBJ2-1; D unresolved. Trimming left V 4 bases short and J 0 bases short, with 11 bases between. CDR1 is SGHDT and CDR2 is YYEEEE in the germline V gene. The length of the CDR3 is 15 residues. The DNA of the CDR3 is TGTGCCAGCAGCCTAGGGCCCAGCTCCTACAATGAGCAGTTCTTC. Amino acids: CASSLGPSSYNEQFF.

This clonotype was counted a few times. With a much larger clone just one base away, this may be a read error. The rearrangement joins TRBV12-3 or TRBV12-4 to TRBJ1-5; weak D call: TRBD1 (5 bases). CDR3 size: 15 residues. The CDR3, as DNA: TGTGCCAGCAGTTTAAATTGGCAGGACAATCAGCACCAGCATTTT. It is translated as CASSLNWQDNQHQHF.

This clonotype showed up many times. The chain links TRBV5-1 to TRBJ2-1, with D possibly being TRBD1 (5 bases). This CDR3 region has 15 residues. The germline CDR1 and CDR2 sequences are SGHRS and YFSETQ. V was cut by 3 bases and J by 10 bases, with 20 bases left in between. CDR3: CASSWGQQPQGEQFF. Here the CDR3 DNA reads TGCGCCAGCAGCTGGGGCCAACAACCTCAAGGGGAGCAGTTCTTC.

In this sample, this clonotype turned up many times. J is TRBJ2-3 and V is TRBV10-3; 7 bases agree with TRBD1. The CDR3 has 16 amino acids. CDR1 is ENHRY and CDR2 is SYGVKD in the germline V gene. Trimming took 3 bases from V and 3 from J; bases not matched to a gene: 9. The CDR3 DNA is TGTGCCATCAGTGACAAGGGGGCAGGTGATACAGATACGCAGTATTTT. This encodes CAISDKGAGDTDTQYF.

Only a few counts were recorded for this clonotype. This sequence joins TRBV7-2 and TRBJ2-1; D possibly uses TRBD1 or TRBD2 (5 bases each). Trimming pared 7 bases from V and 5 bases from J, leaving 12 bases between. Looked up from germline, CDR1 is SGHTA and CDR2 is FQGNSA. This CDR3 comprises 13 residues. DNA for the CDR3: TGTGCCAGCAACTCGTGGGACCACAATGAGCAGTTCTTC. Encoded protein: CASNSWDHNEQFF.

In its sample, this clonotype was seen many times. V gene TRBV5-1 combines with J gene TRBJ2-1; D gene ambiguous. Germline lookup yields CDR1 SGHRS and CDR2 YFSETQ. This CDR3 region has 13 residues. The V and J ends lost 4 bases and 2 bases respectively, with 7 bases between them. The CDR3 DNA is TGCGCCAGCAGCCTCCTCACCTACAATGAGCAGTTCTTC. Its translation: CASSLLTYNEQFF.

This clonotype appeared many times. This sequence joins TRBV5-1 and TRBJ1-1; D unclear. V shed 3 bases and J shed 4 bases, with 13 bases lying between them. Germline V gene data show CDR1 as SGHRS and CDR2 as YFSETQ. This CDR3 is built from 14 residues. The CDR3 spells CASSYGPDGTEAFF. Here the CDR3 DNA reads TGCGCCAGCAGCTATGGACCCGATGGCACTGAAGCTTTCTTT.

In this sample, this clonotype turned up many times. The rearrangement links TRBV5-1 to TRBJ1-2, with 8 bases lining up with TRBD1. Trimming cost V 0 bases and J 4 bases; bases outside gene matches: 5. Looked up from germline, CDR1 is SGHRS and CDR2 is YFSETQ. The CDR3 length is 15 residues. The CDR3, as DNA: TGCGCCAGCAGCTTGGCTGGGCAGGGGGCCTATGGCTACACCTTC. This gives the protein CASSLAGQGAYGYTF.